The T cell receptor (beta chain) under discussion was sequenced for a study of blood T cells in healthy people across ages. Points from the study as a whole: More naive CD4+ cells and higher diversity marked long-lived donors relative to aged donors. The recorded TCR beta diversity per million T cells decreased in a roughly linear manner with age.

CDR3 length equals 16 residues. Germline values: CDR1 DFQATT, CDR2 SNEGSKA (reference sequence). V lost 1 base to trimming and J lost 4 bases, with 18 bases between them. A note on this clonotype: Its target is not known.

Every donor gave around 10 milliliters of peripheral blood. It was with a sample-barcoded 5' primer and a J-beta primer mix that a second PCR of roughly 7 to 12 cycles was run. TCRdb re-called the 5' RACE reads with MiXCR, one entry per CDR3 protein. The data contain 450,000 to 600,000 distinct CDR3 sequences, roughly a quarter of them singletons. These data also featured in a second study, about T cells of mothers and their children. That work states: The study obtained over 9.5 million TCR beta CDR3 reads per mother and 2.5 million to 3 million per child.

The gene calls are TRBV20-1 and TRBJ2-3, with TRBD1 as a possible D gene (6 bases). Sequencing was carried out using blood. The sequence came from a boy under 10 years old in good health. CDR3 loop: CSARASLVTGSDTQYF. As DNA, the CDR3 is TGCAGTGCTAGAGCCTCCCTTGTAACAGGGTCAGATACGCAGTATTTT.